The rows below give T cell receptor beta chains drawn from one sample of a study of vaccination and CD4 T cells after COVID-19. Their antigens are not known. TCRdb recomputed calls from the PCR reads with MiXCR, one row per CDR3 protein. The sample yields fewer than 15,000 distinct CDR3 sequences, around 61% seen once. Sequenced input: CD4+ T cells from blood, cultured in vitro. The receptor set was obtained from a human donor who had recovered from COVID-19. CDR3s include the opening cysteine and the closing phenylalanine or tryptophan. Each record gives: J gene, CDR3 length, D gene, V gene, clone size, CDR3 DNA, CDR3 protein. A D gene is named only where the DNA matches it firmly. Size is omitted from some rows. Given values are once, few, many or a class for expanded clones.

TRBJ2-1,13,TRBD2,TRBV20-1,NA,TGCAGTGCTAGAACTAGCGGGACCAATGAGCAGTTCTTC,CSARTSGTNEQFF
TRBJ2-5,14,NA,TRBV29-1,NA,TGCAGCGTTGTATGGGGACCACGGCAAGAGACCCAGTACTTC,CSVVWGPRQETQYF
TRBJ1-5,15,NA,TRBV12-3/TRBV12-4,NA,TGTGCCAGCGGCCGGCAGGGGAAGGGCAATCAGCCCCAGCATTTT,CASGRQGKGNQPQHF
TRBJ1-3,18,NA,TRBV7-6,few,TGTGCCAGCAGCTCCACCAGTACCGGTGGGGTCTCTGGAAACACCATATATTTT,CASSSTSTGGVSGNTIYF
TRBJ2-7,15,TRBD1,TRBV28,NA,TGTGCCAGCAGTCTCCCGGGACAGGGCTCCTACGAGCAGTACTTC,CASSLPGQGSYEQYF
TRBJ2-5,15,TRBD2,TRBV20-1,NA,TGCAGTGCTAGGAATTTAGCGGGAGTGGTAGAGACCCAGTACTTC,CSARNLAGVVETQYF
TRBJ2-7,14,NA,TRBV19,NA,TGTGCCAGTAGAAAGACAGGCAGCTCCTACGAGCAGTACTTC,CASRKTGSSYEQYF
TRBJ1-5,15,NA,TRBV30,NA,TGTGCCTGGAGTGCCCGGTCAAGGGGCAATCAGCCCCAGCATTTT,CAWSARSRGNQPQHF
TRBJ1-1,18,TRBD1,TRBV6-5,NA,TGTGCCAGCAGTTACAGGACAGGGGGCACGTATAGAAGCACTGAAGCTTTCTTT,CASSYRTGGTYRSTEAFF
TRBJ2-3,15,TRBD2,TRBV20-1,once,TGCAGTGCTAGAGCTCAGACTAGCGGGAGTGATACGCAGTATTTT,CSARAQTSGSDTQYF
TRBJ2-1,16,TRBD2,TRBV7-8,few,TGTGCCAGCAGCTTAGTGACCGGGACTAGGACCGGTGAGCAGTTCTTC,CASSLVTGTRTGEQFF
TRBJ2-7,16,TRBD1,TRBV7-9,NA,TGTGCCAGCAGCGTAAACAGGGGGCGAGCCACCTACGAGCAGTACTTC,CASSVNRGRATYEQYF
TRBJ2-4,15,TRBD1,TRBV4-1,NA,TGCGCCAGCAGTGACGACAGGGTAGCCAAAAACATTCAGTACTTC,CASSDDRVAKNIQYF
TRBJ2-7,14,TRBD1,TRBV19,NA,TGTGCCAGTAGTACCTGGACAGGGGACTACGAGCAGTACTTC,CASSTWTGDYEQYF
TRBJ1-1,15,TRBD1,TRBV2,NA,TGTGCCAGCAACCGGGACAGATATATGGACACTGAAGCTTTCTTT,CASNRDRYMDTEAFF
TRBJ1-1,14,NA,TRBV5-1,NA,TGCGCCAGCAGCTTGACAGGGATGAACACTGAAGCTTTCTTT,CASSLTGMNTEAFF
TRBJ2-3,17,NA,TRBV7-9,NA,TGTGCCAGCAGCTTACCCCGGGTTGGGTTTGGCACAGATACGCAGTATTTT,CASSLPRVGFGTDTQYF
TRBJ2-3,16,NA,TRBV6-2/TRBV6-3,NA,TGTGCCAGCAGTTACTCGAAAACCTTCGCGGGAGATACGCAGTATTTT,CASSYSKTFAGDTQYF
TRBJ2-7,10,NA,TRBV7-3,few,TGTGCCAGCAGCTACTACGAGCAGTACTTC,CASSYYEQYF
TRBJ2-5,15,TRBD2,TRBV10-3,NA,TGTGCCATCAGTTTAGCGGGAGGGCCCGGAGAGACCCAGTACTTC,CAISLAGGPGETQYF
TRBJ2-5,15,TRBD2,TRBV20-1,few,TGCAGTGCTAGAGATCGTACTAGCGGGAGAGAGACCCAGTACTTC,CSARDRTSGRETQYF
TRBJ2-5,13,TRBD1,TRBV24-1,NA,TGTGCCACCCCACTTAGGGGGCGTGAGACCCAGTACTTC,CATPLRGRETQYF
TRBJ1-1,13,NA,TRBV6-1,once,TGTGCCAGCATTCACTGGGGTGGCACTGAAGCTTTCTTT,CASIHWGGTEAFF
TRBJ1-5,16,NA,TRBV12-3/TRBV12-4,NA,TGTGCCAGCACCCTAATGAGTGGAGGGAGGTGGCAGCCCCAGCATTTT,CASTLMSGGRWQPQHF
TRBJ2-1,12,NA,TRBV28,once,TGTGCCAGCAGTTCCCGCCCCGATGAGCAGTTCTTC,CASSSRPDEQFF
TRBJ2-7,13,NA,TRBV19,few,TGTGCCAGTAGTTCCCTTGACTCTCACGAGCAGTACTTC,CASSSLDSHEQYF
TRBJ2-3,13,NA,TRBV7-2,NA,TGTGCCAGCAGTACAGGGAGCACAGATACGCAGTATTTT,CASSTGSTDTQYF
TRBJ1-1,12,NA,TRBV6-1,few,TGTGCCAGCAGTGAGAGTCGGGATGAAGCTTTCTTT,CASSESRDEAFF
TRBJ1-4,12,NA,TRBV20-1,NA,TGCAGTGCTAGTCACGAAAATGAAAAACTGTTTTTT,CSASHENEKLFF
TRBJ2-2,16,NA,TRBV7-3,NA,TGTGCCAGCAGCTTAAAGAGGCGGGATCCCACCGGGGAGCTGTTTTTT,CASSLKRRDPTGELFF
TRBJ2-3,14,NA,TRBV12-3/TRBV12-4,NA,TGTGCCGTCAAACGCCTAGGGAACACAGATACGCAGTATTTT,CAVKRLGNTDTQYF
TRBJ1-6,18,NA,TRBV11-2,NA,TGTGCCAGCACCTTAGGAGGGATGGGGGGGATGGGTGATTCACCCCTCCACTTT,CASTLGGMGGMGDSPLHF
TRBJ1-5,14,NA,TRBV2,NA,TGTGCCAGCAGGCCGACAGGAACCAATCAGCCCCAGCATTTT,CASRPTGTNQPQHF
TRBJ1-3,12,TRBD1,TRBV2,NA,TGTGCCAGCAGTGACAGGGGGAACACCATATATTTT,CASSDRGNTIYF
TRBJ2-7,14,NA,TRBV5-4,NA,TGTGCCAGCAGCATGGGCCCAGAACGTTACGAGCAGTACTTC,CASSMGPERYEQYF
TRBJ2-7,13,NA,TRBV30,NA,TGTGCCTGGAACGCGGATAGCTCCTACGAGCAGTACTTC,CAWNADSSYEQYF
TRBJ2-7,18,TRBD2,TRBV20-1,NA,TGCAGTGCTAGAGGACAGGGAGGGCTAGCGGGAGACCTGGGCGAGCAGTACTTC,CSARGQGGLAGDLGEQYF
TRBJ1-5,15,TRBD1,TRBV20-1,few,TGCAGTGCCAAACTAAGACAGGGCCCTCATCAGCCCCAGCATTTT,CSAKLRQGPHQPQHF
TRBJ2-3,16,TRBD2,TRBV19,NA,TGTGCCAGTAGTTCACGGGCTAGCGGGAGCACAGATACGCAGTATTTT,CASSSRASGSTDTQYF
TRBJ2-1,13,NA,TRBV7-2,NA,TGTGCCAGCAGCAACCAGGGGTTCGATGAGCAGTTCTTC,CASSNQGFDEQFF
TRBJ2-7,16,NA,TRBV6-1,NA,TGTGCCATCAGTGAGTCGGGGCTCGGCAGTTCCTACGAGCAGTACTTC,CAISESGLGSSYEQYF
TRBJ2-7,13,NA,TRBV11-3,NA,TGTGCCAGCAGCTTAGGGGGCGACTACGAGCAGTACTTC,CASSLGGDYEQYF
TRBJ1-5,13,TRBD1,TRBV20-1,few,TGCAGTGCTACTAGGACAGGGCCTCAGCCCCAGCATTTT,CSATRTGPQPQHF
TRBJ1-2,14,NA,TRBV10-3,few,TGTGCCATCAGTGAGGCGGGGGCTAACTATGGCTACACCTTC,CAISEAGANYGYTF
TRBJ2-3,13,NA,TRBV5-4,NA,TGTGCCAGCAGCGCCATTTACACAGATACGCAGTATTTT,CASSAIYTDTQYF
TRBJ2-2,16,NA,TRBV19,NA,TGTGCCAGTATCAGCATCGGGGACGGTGGTGTCGGGGAGCTGTTTTTT,CASISIGDGGVGELFF
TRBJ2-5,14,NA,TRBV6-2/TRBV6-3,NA,TGTGCCAGCAGCAACCAGTGGCGCGGGGAGACCCAGTACTTC,CASSNQWRGETQYF